The 18 T cell receptor beta chains given below trace back to one sample, sequenced in a study of shared clonotypes between healthy human individuals. TCRdb keeps only in-frame clones here, not all; method: immunoSEQ multiplex PCR. The sample includes under 1,100,000 clones, approximately 80% of them seen just once. Sample: memory CD4+ T cells from PBMCs. The subset is: CD45RA-negative fraction. The receptors here all came from a man in his late teens or twenties in good health. Some clones in this sample may be carry-over from other donors' samples.

This clone was seen only a few times. The chain couples TRBV30 to TRBJ2-3; TRBD2 agrees at 7 bases. The trim removed 4 bases at V and 4 bases at J, leaving 8 bases unmatched. Germline V CDR1 and CDR2: GTSNPN, SVGIG (reference sequence). The length of the CDR3 is 14 residues. CDR3 bases: TGTGCCTGGATATCTAGCGGAGGATCAGATACGCAGTATTTT. Its protein product is CAWISSGGSDTQYF.

V is TRBV5-5 and J is TRBJ1-2; 7 nucleotides agree with TRBD1. The CDR3 has 15 residues. Germline loops: CDR1 SGHKS, CDR2 YYEKEE (reference sequence). With V trimmed by 4 bases and J by 0 bases, 6 bases remained unmatched. The CDR3 DNA sequence: TGTGCCAGCAGCGGGGACAGTCGAGCTAACTATGGCTACACCTTC. This encodes CASSGDSRANYGYTF.

This rearrangement joins TRBV2 to TRBJ2-3; TRBD2 agrees at 8 bases. The CDR3 has 16 amino acids. CDR1 is SNHLY and CDR2 is FYNNEI in the germline V gene. J lost 4 bases, V lost 4 bases, and 10 bases had no gene match. The CDR3 region has the DNA TGTGCCAGCAGTGTGGAAGCGGGAGTACGGGCAGATACGCAGTATTTT. Protein product: CASSVEAGVRADTQYF.

In regard to this clone: Within the sample, other DNA sequences also encode this same CDR3. V gene TRBV9 combines with J gene TRBJ1-2; no definite D call. This CDR3 spans 12 amino acids. The V gene's germline CDR1 is SGDLS and CDR2 YYNGEE. Trimming stripped 0 bases from V and 2 bases from J, with 2 bases between. The CDR3 DNA reads as TGTGCCAGCAGCGTAGGGAACTATGGCTACACCTTC. Encoded protein: CASSVGNYGYTF.

On this clone: This sequence may be a read error, since a much larger clone differs from it by one base. This chain connects TRBV7-9 to TRBJ2-5; perhaps TRBD2 as D (6 bases). The CDR3 sequence is 13 residues long. Per germline, CDR1 SEHNR and CDR2 FQNEAQ (reference sequence). The CDR3 sequence is CASSYSGGETRYF. The CDR3 region has the DNA TGTGCCAGCAGCTATAGCGGAGGGGAGACCCGGTACTTC.

In this sample, this clone turned up a few times. The CDR3 sequence is CASSEATGGVYEQYF. In DNA form, the CDR3 reads TGTGCCAGCAGCGAGGCGACAGGGGGCGTCTACGAGCAGTACTTC. The chain recombines TRBV9 with TRBJ2-7; 10 bases agree with TRBD1. Germline CDR1 is SGDLS and CDR2 is YYNGEE. V gave up 3 bases and J gave up 3 bases; unmatched junction bases: 6. This CDR3 has 15 residues.

As for this clone: Relative to the germline gene, one junction end is altered; a read error may explain this. This chain joins TRBV30 and TRBJ2-5; D remains unclear. Germline CDR1 is GTSNPN and CDR2 is SVGIG (reference sequence). The CDR3 length is 12 residues. CDR3 loop: CAWSAQQEAQYF. The DNA of the CDR3 is TGTGCCTGGAGTGCACAGCAAGAGGCCCAGTACTTC.

In regard to this clone: Distinct nucleotide sequences in the sample also encode this CDR3. This chain connects TRBV20-1 to TRBJ1-2; D is ambiguous. Trimming stripped 5 bases from V and 0 bases from J, with 1 base between. The V gene's germline CDR1 is DFQATT and CDR2 SNEGSKA (reference sequence). This CDR3 spans 10 amino acids. CDR3 DNA: TGCAGTGCTGCTAACTATGGCTACACCTTC. Translation gives CSAANYGYTF.

This clone is a singleton in its sample. One base away lies a much larger clone, so this may be a sequencing read error. V and J are TRBV7-2 and TRBJ2-5; the match to TRBD1 covers 8 bases. Trimming took 1 base from V and 0 from J; bases not matched to a gene: 1. The CDR3 has 15 amino acids. Germline loops: CDR1 SGHTA, CDR2 FQGNSA. The CDR3 region has the DNA TGTGCCAGCAGCTTAGGGGACAGGTACCAAGAGACCCAGTACTTC. This sequence encodes CASSLGDRYQETQYF.

The chain carries TRBV6-5 and TRBJ2-7; either TRBD1 or TRBD2 may supply D (6 bases each). The CDR3 contains 15 residues. Per germline, CDR1 MNHEY and CDR2 SVGAGI. V was trimmed by 4 bases and J by 0 bases, leaving 13 bases between them. The CDR3 nucleotides are TGTGCCAGCAGTTCCAGGGGTAGCGGCTCCTACGAGCAGTACTTC. Encoded protein: CASSSRGSGSYEQYF.

This rearrangement joins TRBV6-6 to TRBJ2-1; maybe TRBD2 (5 bases). Germline V gene data show CDR1 as MNHNY and CDR2 as SVGAGI (reference sequence). This CDR3 contains 15 residues. V lost 9 bases and J lost 5, with 20 bases in between. CDR3 sequence: CASLAPPTSDNEQFF. CDR3 DNA: TGTGCCAGTCTAGCCCCCCCGACGTCAGACAATGAGCAGTTCTTC.

The V call is TRBV19, the J call TRBJ1-5; 9 bases are a match to TRBD1. Germline-derived CDR1 and CDR2 are LNHDA and SQIVND (reference sequence). The junction had 13 bases not matched to a gene; V was cut back by 3 bases and J by 1 base. The CDR3 spans 19 residues. The CDR3 coding sequence is TGTGCCAGTAGTATCCGGGACAGGGCCTTCCTCGTGAGCAATCAGCCCCAGCATTTT. Translation: CASSIRDRAFLVSNQPQHF.

The table lists this clone with a few counts. The V gene is TRBV9, the J gene TRBJ2-3, with no clear D. The CDR3 spans 14 residues. V lost 3 bases to trimming and J lost 1 base, with 9 bases between them. The germline V gene encodes CDR1 SGDLS and CDR2 YYNGEE. The CDR3 region is CASSAIAGTDTQYF. The CDR3, as DNA: TGTGCCAGCAGCGCGATAGCCGGCACAGATACGCAGTATTTT.

This clone has a handful of counts. Within the sample, other DNA sequences also encode this same CDR3. V usage is TRBV11-3 and J usage is TRBJ2-1; TRBD2 might be the D (6 bases). V was shortened by 6 bases and J by 2 bases, with 14 bases between the two germline ends. The CDR3 runs 15 residues. Germline values: CDR1 SGHNT, CDR2 YENEEA. The CDR3 protein is CASSRGGGTYNEQFF. Here the CDR3 DNA reads TGTGCCAGCAGTCGCGGCGGAGGGACCTACAATGAGCAGTTCTTC.

Concerning this clone itself: A read error is the likely source, as a far larger clone sits one nucleotide away. The chain combines TRBV30 with TRBJ2-5; 8 nucleotides line up with TRBD1. CDR3 length equals 15 residues. Germline assignment: CDR1 GTSNPN and CDR2 SVGIG (reference sequence). In nucleotides, the CDR3 is TGTGCCTGGATAAAACCCGGGACAGGAGAAGAGGCCCAGTACTTC. It encodes CAWIKPGTGEEAQYF. Full variable domain (remainder filled in from reference TRBV30 and TRBJ2-5): SQTIHQWPATLVQPVGSPLSLECTVEGTSNPNLYWYRQAAGRGLQLLFYSVGIGQISSEVPQNLSASRPQDRQFILSSKKLLLSDSGFYLCAWIKPGTGEEAQYFGPGTRLLVL.

CDR3 in amino acids: CASSRIRGRGEAFF. The CDR3, as DNA: TGTGCCAGCAGCCGTATCAGGGGGAGAGGTGAAGCTTTCTTT. This sequence joins TRBV11-2 and TRBJ1-1; TRBD1 matches 7 bases. The V and J ends lost 5 bases and 7 bases, in that order; junction bases with no gene match: 10. Germline V gives CDR1 SGHAT, CDR2 FQNNGV. CDR3 length: 14 amino acids.

CDR3 DNA sequence: TGTGCCAGCAGCGAAAGGACTAGCGGGAGGTTGTCCAATGAGCAGTTCTTC. Translation gives CASSERTSGRLSNEQFF. The rearrangement links TRBV7-8 to TRBJ2-1; 14 bases agree with TRBD2. The V segment lost 5 bases and the J segment 6 bases; nucleotides outside the gene matches: 9. The CDR3 runs 17 residues. Germline CDR1 is SGHVS and CDR2 is FQNEAQ. The full variable domain, in which reference TRBV7-8 and TRBJ2-1 provide the parts outside the CDR3, is GAGVSQSPRYKVAKRGQDVALRCDPISGHVSLFWYQQALGQGPEFLTYFQNEAQLDKSGLPSDRFFAERPEGSVSTLKIQRTQQEDSAVYLCASSERTSGRLSNEQFFGPGTRLTVL.

Concerning this clone: This CDR3 is also generated by other DNA sequences in the sample. This rearrangement joins TRBV2 to TRBJ2-7; 9 positions agree with TRBD2. The V gene's germline CDR1 is SNHLY and CDR2 FYNNEI. With 4 bases clipped from V and 7 bases from J, the junction kept 8 bases outside the gene matches. The CDR3 length is 14 residues. Here the CDR3 reads CASSGGGRVLEQYF. Written as DNA, the CDR3 is TGTGCCAGCAGTGGGGGCGGGAGGGTCCTTGAGCAGTACTTC. The full variable domain, in which reference TRBV2 and TRBJ2-7 provide the parts outside the CDR3, is EPEVTQTPSHQVTQMGQEVILRCVPISNHLYFYWYRQILGQKVEFLVSFYNNEISEKSEIFDDQFSVERPDGSNFTLKIRSTKLEDSAMYFCASSGGGRVLEQYFGPGTRLTVT.